Below are 29 T cell receptor beta chains sequenced from a single sample in a study of blood T cell repertoires in COVID-19. Clones were sequenced by immunoSEQ multiplex PCR, and TCRdb holds only the in-frame ones, with some missing. This table has fewer than 300,000 clones, roughly four fifths appearing once. Sequencing was performed on PBMCs or T cells enriched from blood (not recorded which). The receptors stem from a man between 35 and 55 years old who had been exposed to COVID-19.

The chain links TRBV5-1 to TRBJ1-1; a possible D gene is TRBD1 (6 bases). The CDR3 is 14 amino acids. CDR1 is SGHRS, CDR2 YFSETQ, per germline. V gave up 7 bases and J gave up 0 bases, with 13 bases separating them. This chain's CDR3 is CASASQGVNTEAFF. DNA for the CDR3: TGCGCCAGCGCCTCACAGGGAGTGAACACTGAAGCTTTCTTT.

The CDR3 reads CASSNTGGRGKLFF. As DNA, the CDR3 is TGTGCCAGTAGTAACACAGGGGGCCGAGGGAAACTGTTTTTT. This rearrangement joins TRBV19 to TRBJ1-4; TRBD1 matches 9 bases. V shed 4 bases and J 11 bases; nucleotides not matched to a gene: 8. Germline CDR1 and CDR2: LNHDA and SQIVND (reference sequence). This CDR3 has 14 residues.

This clone has more than one count but fewer than ten. The chain has TRBV19 and TRBJ2-7; 9 positions match TRBD1. The CDR3 has 14 residues. Losses at the gene ends were 6 bases for V and 9 bases for J; bases not matched to a gene: 12. The germline V gene encodes CDR1 LNHDA and CDR2 SQIVND (reference sequence). As DNA, the CDR3 is TGTGCCAGTAGCGAGGGGACAGGGACGGCAGGGCAGTACTTC. Its translation: CASSEGTGTAGQYF.

In its sample, this clone was seen a few times. The chain carries TRBV2 and TRBJ1-2; 7 bases match TRBD1. The junction had 12 bases not matched to a gene; V was cut back by 2 bases and J by 0 bases. The germline V gene has CDR1 SNHLY and CDR2 FYNNEI. The CDR3 covers 18 residues. CDR3 sequence reads: CASSEYRDSRYSNYGYTF. For the CDR3, the DNA is TGTGCCAGCAGTGAATACCGGGACAGCCGATATTCTAACTATGGCTACACCTTC.

The genes are TRBV6-5 and TRBJ2-7; TRBD1 matches 7 bases. V shed 7 bases and J 1 base; nucleotides not matched to a gene: 7. Germline values: CDR1 MNHEY, CDR2 SVGAGI. The CDR3 sequence is 14 residues long. DNA for the CDR3: TGTGCCAGCACCCCCACGACAGGGTCCTACGAGCAGTACTTC. Translated, it gives CASTPTTGSYEQYF.

This clone was detected only a few times. This chain links TRBV5-5 with TRBJ1-5, with D perhaps TRBD1 (6 bases). The CDR3 consists of 16 residues. Per the germline V gene, CDR1 is SGHKS and CDR2 is YYEKEE (reference sequence). V gave up 2 bases and J gave up 2 bases, with 14 bases separating them. CDR3 DNA: TGTGCCAGCAGCTTACAGGGTCTGGGGGGCAATCAGCCCCAGCATTTT. It yields the protein CASSLQGLGGNQPQHF. Full variable domain (remainder filled in from reference TRBV5-5 and TRBJ1-5): DAGVTQSPTHLIKTRGQQVTLRCSPISGHKSVSWYQQVLGQGPQFIFQYYEKEERGRGNFPDRFSARQFPNYSSELNVNALLLGDSALYLCASSLQGLGGNQPQHFGDGTRLSIL.

The chain couples TRBV19 to TRBJ2-7; a possible D gene is TRBD1 (5 bases). Germline values: CDR1 LNHDA, CDR2 SQIVND (reference sequence). CDR3 length: 12 amino acids. DNA of the CDR3: TGTGCAACAAATCAGGGAACCTACGAGCAGTACTTC. It translates to CATNQGTYEQYF.

The chain uses TRBV2 and TRBJ2-7; a weak D match, TRBD2 (6 bases). CDR1 is SNHLY and CDR2 is FYNNEI in the germline V gene. The CDR3 sequence is 14 residues long. V was pared by 7 bases and J by 3 bases, with 16 bases between. Here the CDR3 DNA reads TGTGCCAGCAAGCGGGCTAGGCGAGACTACGAGCAGTACTTC. Its protein is CASKRARRDYEQYF.

The chain couples TRBV7-9 to TRBJ1-1, with TRBD1 matching 7 bases. The V segment lost 6 bases and the J segment 1 base; nucleotides outside the gene matches: 2. This CDR3 has 13 residues. The germline V gene encodes CDR1 SEHNR and CDR2 FQNEAQ (reference sequence). The CDR3 spells CASRWTGNTEAFF. The CDR3 DNA follows: TGTGCCAGCAGGTGGACAGGGAACACTGAAGCTTTCTTT.

The V and J genes are TRBV6-5 and TRBJ1-2; perhaps TRBD1 as D (6 bases). Germline lookup yields CDR1 MNHEY and CDR2 SVGAGI. CDR3 length: 14 residues. With 7 bases removed from V and 8 bases from J, the gap between germline ends came to 20 bases. The CDR3 DNA is TGTGCCAGCACTAAAACGGACAGCCTAACGGGCTACACCTTC. This translates into CASTKTDSLTGYTF.

V and J are TRBV6-2 or TRBV6-3 and TRBJ2-4; perhaps TRBD2 as D (5 bases). CDR3 length: 18 amino acids. Trimming took 6 bases from V and 1 from J, leaving 22 bases between them. CDR1 is MNHEY, CDR2 SVGEGT, per germline. CDR3 residues: CASSRRSGYYGAKNIQYF. CDR3 DNA: TGTGCCAGCAGCCGCAGGAGCGGTTACTATGGGGCCAAAAACATTCAGTACTTC.

The chain is built from TRBV19 and TRBJ2-7, with TRBD2 matching over 14 bases. In germline, CDR1 is LNHDA, CDR2 SQIVND (reference sequence). There are 18 residues in the CDR3. The V gene end was trimmed by 1 base and the J gene end by 1 base; junction bases not matched to a gene: 6. CDR3 amino acids: CASSIVGLAGEGSYEQYF. The CDR3 nucleotides read TGTGCCAGTAGTATAGTGGGACTAGCGGGAGAGGGGTCCTACGAGCAGTACTTC.

V usage is TRBV9 and J usage is TRBJ1-1; 9 nucleotides agree with TRBD1. This CDR3 has 16 amino acids. V was pared by 3 bases and J by 4 bases, with 10 bases of the junction left unmatched. Germline V lookup: CDR1 SGDLS, CDR2 YYNGEE. CDR3 loop: CASSETGGYQATEAFF. The CDR3 DNA reads TGTGCCAGCAGCGAAACAGGGGGCTACCAGGCCACTGAAGCTTTCTTT.

The V call is TRBV5-8, the J call TRBJ2-4, with TRBD1 as a possible D gene (5 bases). The CDR3 sequence is 20 residues long. Germline CDR1 is SGHTS and CDR2 is YDEGEE. V lost 3 bases and J lost 0, with 25 bases in between. CDR3 amino acids: CASSYAVGRVMAAAKNIQYF. CDR3 bases: TGTGCCAGCAGCTACGCGGTGGGCAGGGTGATGGCCGCAGCCAAAAACATTCAGTACTTC.

V usage is TRBV19 and J usage is TRBJ2-3; no firm D call. V lost 3 bases and J 5 bases, leaving 9 bases between the germline ends. The CDR3 totals 13 residues. Germline assignment: CDR1 LNHDA and CDR2 SQIVND (reference sequence). In nucleotides, the CDR3 is TGTGCCAGTAGTATTTTACTTGGAGATACGCAGTATTTT. Encoded protein: CASSILLGDTQYF.

The chain couples TRBV10-3 to TRBJ1-5; unclear D gene. With 3 bases removed from V and 4 bases from J, the gap between germline ends came to 7 bases. The CDR3 is 13 residues long. Germline lookup yields CDR1 ENHRY and CDR2 SYGVKD. The CDR3 sequence: CAISETGNQPQHF. CDR3 DNA: TGTGCCATCAGTGAAACGGGGAATCAGCCCCAGCATTTT.

J is TRBJ1-1 and V is TRBV7-2; 8 nucleotides match TRBD1. V lost 6 bases to trimming and J lost 6 bases; unmatched junction nucleotides: 9. In germline, CDR1 is SGHTA, CDR2 FQGNSA. This CDR3 region has 14 residues. The CDR3 is CASSLRQGSAEAFF. CDR3 sequence (DNA): TGTGCCAGCAGTTTAAGACAGGGGAGCGCTGAAGCTTTCTTT.

This chain's CDR3 is CASSQVQGNSPLHF. CDR3 nucleotide sequence: TGTGCCAGCAGCCAAGTACAGGGGAATTCACCCCTCCACTTT. The chain joins TRBV16 to TRBJ1-6; 7 bases map to TRBD1. The trim removed 2 bases at V and 7 bases at J, leaving 2 bases unmatched. CDR3 length: 14 amino acids. CDR1 and CDR2 from the germline V gene are KGHSY and FQNENV.

The V and J genes are TRBV19 and TRBJ2-7; 8 bases are shared with TRBD2. This CDR3 is built from 15 residues. Germline CDR1 is LNHDA and CDR2 is SQIVND (reference sequence). The ends lost 6 bases at V and 3 bases at J; junction bases unmatched: 10. CDR3 bases: TGTGCCAGTAGCGGACGCCTGGGACTAGACTACGAGCAGTACTTC. Amino acids: CASSGRLGLDYEQYF.

The chain carries TRBV5-5 and TRBJ1-1, with D tentatively TRBD1 (6 bases). Trimming left V 4 bases short and J 6 bases short, with 13 bases between. Looked up from germline, CDR1 is SGHKS and CDR2 is YYEKEE (reference sequence). The CDR3 is 13 amino acids. The CDR3 region has the DNA TGTGCCAGCAGCCGCCGACAGGCCGCTGAAGCTTTCTTT. Translation gives CASSRRQAAEAFF.

J is TRBJ1-3 and V is TRBV5-1, with unresolved D. The CDR3 runs to 15 residues. Deletions cut 2 bases from V and 0 bases from J, with 9 bases between. Germline CDR1 is SGHRS and CDR2 is YFSETQ. CDR3 in amino acids: CASSFDPSSGNTIYF. CDR3 sequence (DNA): TGCGCCAGCAGCTTCGATCCCAGCTCTGGAAACACCATATATTTT.

The chain recombines TRBV6-5 with TRBJ2-2; no firm D call. CDR3 size: 12 residues. The V gene's germline CDR1 is MNHEY and CDR2 SVGAGI. The germline V and J ends were trimmed by 4 bases and 3 bases, with 3 bases remaining between them. The CDR3 nucleotides are TGTGCCAGCAGTTCCGACACCGGGGAGCTGTTTTTT. The encoded protein is CASSSDTGELFF.

CDR3 residues: CASSEGGSNTGELFF. Written as DNA, the CDR3 is TGCGCCAGCAGTGAGGGGGGGTCAAACACCGGGGAGCTGTTTTTT. This chain uses TRBV10-1 with TRBJ2-2, with D perhaps TRBD2 (6 bases). The CDR3 spans 15 residues. V gave up 2 bases and J gave up 2 bases, with 9 bases separating them. Germline lookup yields CDR1 WNHNN and CDR2 SYGVQD (reference sequence).

The rearrangement links TRBV9 to TRBJ2-7; TRBD1 matches at 12 bases. The CDR3 is 16 residues long. CDR1 SGDLS and CDR2 YYNGEE come from the germline V gene. Unmatched junction bases numbered 4, after V lost 0 bases and J lost 3 bases. The CDR3 DNA reads TGTGCCAGCAGCGTAGGGGGGACAGGGGGCAACTACGAGCAGTACTTC. Residues: CASSVGGTGGNYEQYF. The full variable domain, completed using reference TRBV9 and TRBJ2-7, is DSGVTQTPKHLITATGQRVTLRCSPRSGDLSVYWYQQSLDQGLQFLIQYYNGEERAKGNILERFSAQQFPDLHSELNLSSLELGDSALYFCASSVGGTGGNYEQYFGPGTRLTVT.

The gene calls are TRBV11-2 and TRBJ1-6, with D possibly matching TRBD1 (6 bases). This CDR3 spans 14 amino acids. Trimming pared 6 bases from V and 5 bases from J, leaving 11 bases between. Germline CDR1 is SGHAT and CDR2 is FQNNGV. CDR3 sequence: CASRPQGNNSPLHF. Written as DNA, the CDR3 is TGTGCCAGCAGACCCCAGGGGAATAATTCACCCCTCCACTTT.

The rearrangement uses TRBV15 and TRBJ2-7, with TRBD1 identical over 11 bases. V dropped 4 bases and J dropped 7; count of bases not matched to a gene: 9. Germline loops: CDR1 LNHNV, CDR2 YYDKDF (reference sequence). This CDR3 has 15 residues. CDR3 sequence (DNA): TGTGCCACCAGCACGGTCGGACAGGGGGCCTGGGAGCAGTACTTC. Protein sequence: CATSTVGQGAWEQYF.

This chain connects TRBV4-1 to TRBJ2-1; D gene unclear. V lost 3 bases, J lost 7 bases, and 7 bases lay in between. This CDR3 is built from 12 residues. Germline loops: CDR1 MGHRA, CDR2 YSYEKL. CDR3 residues: CASSQSENEQFF. Written as DNA, the CDR3 is TGCGCCAGCAGCCAGAGCGAAAATGAGCAGTTCTTC.

J is TRBJ2-7 and V is TRBV20-1; tentative D call: TRBD2 (5 bases). V was pared by 3 bases and J by 3 bases, with 24 bases between. There are 17 residues in the CDR3. The germline gives CDR1 DFQATT, CDR2 SNEGSKA (reference sequence). The CDR3 loop is CSASPAIRLLGSYEQYF. The CDR3, as DNA: TGCAGTGCTAGTCCGGCGATTAGACTGTTGGGGAGCTACGAGCAGTACTTC.

The V call is TRBV7-9, the J call TRBJ2-5, with a possible D match to TRBD1 (5 bases). V lost 4 bases to trimming and J lost 4 bases, with 13 bases between them. Germline CDR1 SEHNR, CDR2 FQNEAQ (reference sequence). The CDR3 totals 14 residues. Written as DNA, the CDR3 is TGTGCCAGCAGCTCCCGATCTAGGGGAGAGACCCAGTACTTC. Translating it yields CASSSRSRGETQYF. The whole variable domain, remainder taken from reference TRBV7-9 and TRBJ2-5, is DTGVSQNPRHKITKRGQNVTFRCDPISEHNRLYWYRQTLGQGPEFLTYFQNEAQLEKSRLLSDRFSAERPKGSFSTLEIQRTEQGDSAMYLCASSSRSRGETQYFGPGTRLLVL.